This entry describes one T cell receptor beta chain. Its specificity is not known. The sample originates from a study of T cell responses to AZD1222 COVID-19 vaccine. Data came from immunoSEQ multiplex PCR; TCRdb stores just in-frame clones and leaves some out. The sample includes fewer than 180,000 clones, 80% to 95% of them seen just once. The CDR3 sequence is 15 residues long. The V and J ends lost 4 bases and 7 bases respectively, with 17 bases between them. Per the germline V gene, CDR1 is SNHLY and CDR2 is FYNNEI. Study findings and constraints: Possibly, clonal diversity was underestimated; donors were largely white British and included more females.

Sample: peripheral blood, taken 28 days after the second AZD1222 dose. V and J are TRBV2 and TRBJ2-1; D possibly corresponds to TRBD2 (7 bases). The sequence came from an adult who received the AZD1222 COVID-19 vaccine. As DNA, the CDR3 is TGTGCCAGCAGTGTGATGGGGGAGGGGGGAAATGAGCAGTTCTTC. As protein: CASSVMGEGGNEQFF.